These 17 T cell receptor beta chains share one sample of origin, sequenced in a study of PD-L1 blockade in urothelial cancer. Data came from immunoSEQ multiplex PCR; TCRdb stores just in-frame clones and leaves some out. The sample lists around 100,000 clones, approximately 85% occurring once. The source material was PBMCs, sampled around atezolizumab (anti-PD-L1) treatment. Every receptor here comes from a man aged 50 to 59 with urothelial cancer.

The rearrangement joins TRBV11-2 to TRBJ2-1; 12 bases fit TRBD2. This CDR3 has 17 residues. V trimming: 2 bases; J trimming: 4 bases; junction bases outside the gene matches: 6. In germline, CDR1 is SGHAT, CDR2 FQNNGV. The CDR3 region is CASSLLAGGSGYNEQFF. CDR3 bases: TGTGCCAGCAGCTTACTAGCGGGAGGGTCTGGGTACAATGAGCAGTTCTTC. The variable domain in full, with the rest retrieved from reference TRBV11-2 and TRBJ2-1, is EAGVAQSPRYKIIEKRQSVAFWCNPISGHATLYWYQQILGQGPKLLIQFQNNGVVDDSQLPKDRFSAERLKGVDSTLKIQPAKLEDSAVYLCASSLLAGGSGYNEQFFGPGTRLTVL.

The chain carries TRBV10-3 and TRBJ2-2, with TRBD1 matching over 7 bases. This CDR3 is built from 15 residues. Looked up from germline, CDR1 is ENHRY and CDR2 is SYGVKD. Trimming at V came to 6 bases and at J to 2 bases, leaving 6 bases not matched to a gene. The CDR3 is CAIRGQELNTGELFF. DNA of the CDR3: TGTGCCATCAGAGGACAGGAGCTTAACACCGGGGAGCTGTTTTTT.

This sequence joins TRBV6-6 and TRBJ1-6; TRBD1 agrees at 7 bases. Germline CDR1 reads MNHNY; CDR2 reads SVGAGI (reference sequence). V was pared by 2 bases and J by 4 bases, with 2 bases of the junction left unmatched. The CDR3 runs 15 residues. CDR3 DNA sequence: TGTGCCAGCAGTTACGACAGGGTTTATAATTCACCCCTCCACTTT. This encodes CASSYDRVYNSPLHF.

The chain is built from TRBV7-9 and TRBJ2-2; 7 nucleotides align to TRBD2. CDR3 size: 17 residues. Looked up from germline, CDR1 is SEHNR and CDR2 is FQNEAQ (reference sequence). Trimming cost V 2 bases and J 2 bases; bases outside gene matches: 8. The CDR3 reads CASSLLGLGVNTGELFF. Written as DNA, the CDR3 is TGTGCCAGCAGCTTACTCGGACTAGGGGTCAACACCGGGGAGCTGTTTTTT.

V and J are TRBV5-4 and TRBJ2-1; 10 bases match TRBD2. J was trimmed by 3 bases and V by 4 bases; bases with no gene match: 13. Germline lookup yields CDR1 SGHNT and CDR2 YYREEE (reference sequence). The CDR3 is 18 amino acids. CDR3 protein: CASSPTEASGSLYNEQFF. In DNA, the CDR3 is TGTGCCAGCAGCCCCACCGAGGCTAGCGGGAGTCTCTACAATGAGCAGTTCTTC.

This chain links TRBV30 with TRBJ2-3; 8 positions match TRBD2. J was trimmed by 6 bases and V by 2 bases; bases with no gene match: 7. Germline-derived CDR1 and CDR2 are GTSNPN and SVGIG (reference sequence). The CDR3 has 14 amino acids. The chain's CDR3 is CAWSRTGGQDTQYF. CDR3 bases: TGTGCCTGGAGTAGGACGGGAGGGCAGGATACGCAGTATTTT. Full variable domain (remainder filled in from reference TRBV30 and TRBJ2-3): SQTIHQWPATLVQPVGSPLSLECTVEGTSNPNLYWYRQAAGRGLQLLFYSVGIGQISSEVPQNLSASRPQDRQFILSSKKLLLSDSGFYLCAWSRTGGQDTQYFGPGTRLTVL.

The rearrangement uses TRBV28 and TRBJ2-7; no reliable D call. Germline V gene sequence: CDR1 MDHEN, CDR2 SYDVKM. V lost 1 base and J lost 5, with 3 bases in between. The CDR3 sequence is 11 residues long. CDR3 sequence reads: CASSLFDEQYF. For the CDR3, the DNA is TGTGCCAGCAGTTTATTCGACGAGCAGTACTTC.

The chain carries TRBV7-2 and TRBJ2-7; 11 bases are shared with TRBD2. Trimming at V came to 5 bases and at J to 11 bases, leaving 8 bases not matched to a gene. Germline assignment: CDR1 SGHTA and CDR2 FQGNSA. The CDR3 covers 13 residues. CDR3 amino acids: CASSRGTSGREYF. CDR3 DNA: TGTGCCAGCAGCCGAGGGACTAGCGGTAGAGAGTACTTC.

This rearrangement joins TRBV10-3 to TRBJ1-5; 10 positions match TRBD1. The CDR3 length is 12 residues. Trimming took 10 bases from V and 7 from J; bases not matched to a gene: 4. Germline-derived CDR1 and CDR2 are ENHRY and SYGVKD. In nucleotides, the CDR3 is TGTGCCACCGGACAGGGGGGCCAGCCCCAGCATTTT. Translated, it gives CATGQGGQPQHF.

J is TRBJ2-4 and V is TRBV6-5, with D possibly being TRBD2 (5 bases). Germline values: CDR1 MNHEY, CDR2 SVGAGI. Trimming removed 6 bases at V and 11 bases at J, with 14 bases between. This CDR3 is built from 12 residues. The CDR3 loop is CASRDTSQLQYF. CDR3 in DNA: TGTGCCAGCAGGGATACTAGTCAACTTCAGTACTTC.

The V call is TRBV7-9, the J call TRBJ1-1, with D maybe TRBD1 (6 bases). The CDR3 contains 15 residues. Germline CDR1 SEHNR, CDR2 FQNEAQ (reference sequence). Trimming pared 1 base from V and 5 bases from J, leaving 14 bases between. This CDR3 reads CASSLGGGRLTEAFF. The DNA for the CDR3 is TGTGCCAGCAGCTTAGGCGGGGGGCGCCTGACTGAAGCTTTCTTT. The full variable domain, rest sourced from reference TRBV7-9 and TRBJ1-1, is DTGVSQNPRHKITKRGQNVTFRCDPISEHNRLYWYRQTLGQGPEFLTYFQNEAQLEKSRLLSDRFSAERPKGSFSTLEIQRTEQGDSAMYLCASSLGGGRLTEAFFGQGTRLTVV.

V is TRBV7-6 and J is TRBJ1-1, with 10 nucleotides matching TRBD1. CDR1 and CDR2 (germline): SGHVS, FNYEAQ. V lost 7 bases, J lost 8 bases, and 7 bases stayed unmatched. The CDR3 consists of 13 residues. The CDR3 DNA reads as TGTGCCAGCAAGGGGACAGGGGCTCTAGAAGCTTTCTTT. Its protein is CASKGTGALEAFF. Drawing the rest from reference TRBV7-6 and TRBJ1-1, the complete variable domain is GAGVSQSPRYKVTKRGQDVALRCDPISGHVSLYWYRQALGQGPEFLTYFNYEAQQDKSGLPNDRFSAERPEGSISTLTIQRTEQRDSAMYRCASKGTGALEAFFGQGTRLTVV.

CDR3 sequence (DNA): TGTGCCAGCAGGGGCGGGCACTACAATGAGCAGTTCTTC. Its translation is CASRGGHYNEQFF. V usage is TRBV2 and J usage is TRBJ2-1; D is perhaps TRBD2 (5 bases). The CDR3 has 13 residues. V was pared by 6 bases and J by 3 bases, with 9 bases between. CDR1 SNHLY and CDR2 FYNNEI come from the germline V gene.

The gene calls are TRBV27 and TRBJ1-5, with D unclear. V was cut by 5 bases and J by 2 bases, with 16 bases left in between. The CDR3 spans 16 residues. Germline V gene lookup returns CDR1 MNHEY and CDR2 SMNVEV (reference sequence). In nucleotides, the CDR3 is TGTGCCAGCAGTGGGGAGGTAGTCTTGGGCAATCAGCCCCAGCATTTT. Translated: CASSGEVVLGNQPQHF.

This sequence joins TRBV6-1 and TRBJ2-1, with 16 nucleotides matching TRBD2. Germline V gene data show CDR1 as MNHNS and CDR2 as SASEGT. CDR3 length: 18 amino acids. V trimming: 2 bases; J trimming: 7 bases; junction bases outside the gene matches: 8. The CDR3 nucleotides are TGTGCCAGCAGTGAATTGGGACTAGCGGGAGGGTTGGGGAATGAGCAGTTCTTC. As protein: CASSELGLAGGLGNEQFF.

The CDR3 sequence is CASSRRLGGSTGELFF. Here the CDR3 DNA reads TGTGCCAGCAGTCGACGCCTGGGGGGTTCTACCGGGGAGCTGTTTTTT. This chain joins TRBV27 and TRBJ2-2; TRBD2 is a possible D gene (6 bases). The CDR3 consists of 16 residues. Germline values: CDR1 MNHEY, CDR2 SMNVEV (reference sequence). Trimming shortened V by 5 bases and J by 5 bases, and 18 bases separated the two germline ends.

This clone is a singleton in its sample. This chain uses TRBV7-2 with TRBJ2-4; 7 bases line up with TRBD1. Germline CDR1 and CDR2: SGHTA and FQGNSA. This CDR3 comprises 15 residues. V was clipped by 1 base and J by 7 bases; unmatched bases: 7. The CDR3 is CASSLGTGTGNIQYF. The DNA of the CDR3 is TGTGCCAGCAGCTTAGGGACAGGCACCGGGAACATTCAGTACTTC.